What follows describes a single T cell receptor (beta chain). The data stem from a study of blood T cell repertoires in COVID-19. Repertoires were generated with immunoSEQ multiplex PCR, while TCRdb's copy carries only in-frame clones and drops some. Of fewer than 400,000 clones listed, roughly 87% are singletons. The CDR3 loop spans 17 amino acids. From germline, CDR1 is SEHNR and CDR2 FQNEAQ (reference sequence). Trimming removed 2 bases from V and 5 bases from J, with 16 bases in between. Which cohort a participant joined came from the clinical history participants gave. This rearrangement joins TRBV7-9 to TRBJ1-6; D may be TRBD1 (6 bases). The source of this sequence is a woman aged 18-30 years who had recovered from COVID-19. The sequenced sample consisted of PBMCs or T cells enriched from blood (not recorded which). The CDR3 sequence is CASSLFLGAADNSPLHF. As DNA, the CDR3 is TGTGCCAGCAGCTTATTCCTGGGGGCGGCGGATAATTCACCCCTCCACTTT.